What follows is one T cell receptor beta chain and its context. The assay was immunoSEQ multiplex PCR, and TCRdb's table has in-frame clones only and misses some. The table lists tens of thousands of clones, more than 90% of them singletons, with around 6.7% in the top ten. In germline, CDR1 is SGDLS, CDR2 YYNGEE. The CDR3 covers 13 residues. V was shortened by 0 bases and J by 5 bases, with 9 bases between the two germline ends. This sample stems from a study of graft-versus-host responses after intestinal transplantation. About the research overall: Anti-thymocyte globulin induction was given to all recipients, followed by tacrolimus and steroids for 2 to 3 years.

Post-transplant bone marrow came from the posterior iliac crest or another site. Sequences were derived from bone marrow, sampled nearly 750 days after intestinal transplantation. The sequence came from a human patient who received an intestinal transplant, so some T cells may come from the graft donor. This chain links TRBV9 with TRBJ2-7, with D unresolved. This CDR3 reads CASSVASGHEQYF. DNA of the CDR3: TGTGCCAGCAGCGTAGCTTCAGGTCACGAGCAGTACTTC.